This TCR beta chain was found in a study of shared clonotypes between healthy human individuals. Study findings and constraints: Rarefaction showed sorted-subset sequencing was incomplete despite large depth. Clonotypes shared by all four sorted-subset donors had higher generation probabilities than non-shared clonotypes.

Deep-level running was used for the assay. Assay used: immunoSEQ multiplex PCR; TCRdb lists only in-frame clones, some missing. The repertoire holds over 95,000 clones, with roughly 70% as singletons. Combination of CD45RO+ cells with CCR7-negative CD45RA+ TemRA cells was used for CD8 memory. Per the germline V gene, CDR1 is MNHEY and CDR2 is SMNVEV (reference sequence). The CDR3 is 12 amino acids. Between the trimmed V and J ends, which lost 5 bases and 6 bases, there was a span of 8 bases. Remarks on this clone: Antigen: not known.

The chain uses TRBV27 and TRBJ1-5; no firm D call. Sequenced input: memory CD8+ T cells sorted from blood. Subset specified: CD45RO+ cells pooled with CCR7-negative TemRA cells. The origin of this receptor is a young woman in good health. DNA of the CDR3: TGTGCCAGCAGTCACCCGGGTCAGCCCCAGCATTTT. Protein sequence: CASSHPGQPQHF.